The rows below give T cell receptor beta chains drawn from one sample of a study of blood T cell repertoires in COVID-19. The data were produced by immunoSEQ multiplex PCR, yet TCRdb's version contains in-frame clones alone and is incomplete. The table has 200,000 to 250,000 clones, around 83% seen once. Sequenced input: peripheral blood. Receptors were obtained from a man aged 40-55 years with acute or convalescent COVID-19. CDR3s include the opening cysteine and the closing phenylalanine or tryptophan.

>TRBJ2-3|TRBV5-4
CASSPGTSGGADTQYF
>TRBJ1-4|TRBV7-7
CASRSANEKLFF
>TRBJ1-3|TRBV2
CASSVEGSGNTIYF
>TRBJ2-1|TRBV4-2
CASSQGQGAFEQFF
>TRBJ2-7|TRBV9
CASSPWAGSSYEQYF
>TRBJ1-3|TRBV2
CASSESRSGNTIYF
>TRBJ1-6|TRBV13
CASSYSGTGFYNSPLHF
>TRBJ1-1|TRBV16
CASSQYVDTNTEAFF
>TRBJ2-5|TRBV2
CASRRWDSRGETQYF
>TRBJ1-5|TRBV15
CATSRDSQRVKPQHF
>TRBJ1-6|TRBV19
CASRGEAGHNSPLHF
>TRBJ2-1|TRBV7-9
CASSLAASADHYNEQFF
>TRBJ2-7|TRBV9
CASSVGQTPSYEQYF
>TRBJ2-2|TRBV12-5
CASGLTLQGSGELFF
>TRBJ2-3|TRBV10-3
CAISGPGQGSADTQYF